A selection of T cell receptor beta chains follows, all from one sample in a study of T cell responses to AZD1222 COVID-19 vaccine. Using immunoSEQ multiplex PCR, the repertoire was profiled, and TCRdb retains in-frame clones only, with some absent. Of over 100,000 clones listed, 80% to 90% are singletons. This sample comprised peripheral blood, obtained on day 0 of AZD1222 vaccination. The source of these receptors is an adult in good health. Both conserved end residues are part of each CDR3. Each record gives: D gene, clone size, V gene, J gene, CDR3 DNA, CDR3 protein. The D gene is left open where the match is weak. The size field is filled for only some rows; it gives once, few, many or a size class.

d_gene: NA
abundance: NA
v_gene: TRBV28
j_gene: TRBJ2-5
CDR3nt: TGTGCCAGCAGTTTCCCGACCGGGACGATGGAGACCCAGTACTTC
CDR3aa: CASSFPTGTMETQYF

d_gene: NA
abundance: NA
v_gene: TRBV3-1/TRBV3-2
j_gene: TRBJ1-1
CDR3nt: TGTGCCAGCAGCCAAGGTACAGATTCCACTGAAGCTTTCTTT
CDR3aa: CASSQGTDSTEAFF

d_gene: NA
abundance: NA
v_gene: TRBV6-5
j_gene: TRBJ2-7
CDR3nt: TGTGCCAGCAGTAGCATTCTTAGCTCCTACGAGCAGTACTTC
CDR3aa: CASSSILSSYEQYF

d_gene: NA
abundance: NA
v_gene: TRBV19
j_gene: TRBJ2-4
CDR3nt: TGTGCCAGTACTCTCTCAGGACCCTCGGCCAAAAACATTCAGTACTTC
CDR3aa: CASTLSGPSAKNIQYF

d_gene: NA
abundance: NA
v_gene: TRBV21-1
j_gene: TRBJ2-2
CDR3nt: TGTGCCAGCAGCCTTACCAGGGACAGGGCGAACACCGGGGAGCTGTTTTTT
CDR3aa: CASSLTRDRANTGELFF

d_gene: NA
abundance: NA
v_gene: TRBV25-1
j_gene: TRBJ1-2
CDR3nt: TGTGCCAGCAGTGGCAGGGTAGTGGACTATGGCTACACCTTC
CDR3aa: CASSGRVVDYGYTF

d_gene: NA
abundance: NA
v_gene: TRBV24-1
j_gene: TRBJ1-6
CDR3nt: TGTGCCACCAGTGATTTCCAGTCGGGGTACTCACCCCTCCACTTT
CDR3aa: CATSDFQSGYSPLHF

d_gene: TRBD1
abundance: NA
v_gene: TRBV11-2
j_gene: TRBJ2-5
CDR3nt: TGTGCCAGCAGCTTAGTGGGGACAGGGGGGGAGACCCAGTACTTC
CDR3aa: CASSLVGTGGETQYF

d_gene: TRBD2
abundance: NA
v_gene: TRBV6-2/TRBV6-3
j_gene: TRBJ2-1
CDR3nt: TGTGCCAGCAGTTACTCGAGGGCTAGCGGTTACAATGAGCAGTTCTTC
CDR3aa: CASSYSRASGYNEQFF

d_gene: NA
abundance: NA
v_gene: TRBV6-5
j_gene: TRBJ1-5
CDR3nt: TGTGCCAGCAGTTACGGGGCCGGGGGGCAGCCCCAGCATTTT
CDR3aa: CASSYGAGGQPQHF

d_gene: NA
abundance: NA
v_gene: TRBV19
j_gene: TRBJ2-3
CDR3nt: TGTGCCAGTGCTCCCGGGTCTCTCACAGATACGCAGTATTTT
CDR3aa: CASAPGSLTDTQYF

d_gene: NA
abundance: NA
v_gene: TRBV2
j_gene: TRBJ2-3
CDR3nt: TGTGCCAGCCCCCCGGCACTCACCTCCGGGGGCCGGGCAGATACGCAGTATTTT
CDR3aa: CASPPALTSGGRADTQYF

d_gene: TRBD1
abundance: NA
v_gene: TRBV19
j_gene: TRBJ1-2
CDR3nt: TGTGCCAGTAGTAGCCGGACAGGGCTGATCTTCGGCTACACCTTC
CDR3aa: CASSSRTGLIFGYTF

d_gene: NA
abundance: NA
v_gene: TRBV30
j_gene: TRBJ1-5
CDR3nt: TGTGCCTGGAGTGTAACCGGGGATAATCAGCCCCAGCATTTT
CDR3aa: CAWSVTGDNQPQHF

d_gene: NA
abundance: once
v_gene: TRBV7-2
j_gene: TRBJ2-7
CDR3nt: TGTGCCAGCACCCTGGCCGTGGCGGAAGGGGAGCCCTCCTACGAGCAGTACTTC
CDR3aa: CASTLAVAEGEPSYEQYF

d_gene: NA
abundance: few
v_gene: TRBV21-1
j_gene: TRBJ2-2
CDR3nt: TGTGCCAGCGGCCGGGACAGGCTCACCGGGGAGCTGTTTTTT
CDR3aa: CASGRDRLTGELFF

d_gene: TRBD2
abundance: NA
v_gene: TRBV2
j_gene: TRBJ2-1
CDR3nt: TGTGCCAGCAGTGGGGGACTAGCGGGCTCCTACAATGAGCAGTTCTTC
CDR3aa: CASSGGLAGSYNEQFF

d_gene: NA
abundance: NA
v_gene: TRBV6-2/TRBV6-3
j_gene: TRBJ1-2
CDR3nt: TGTGCCAGCAGTTACGATCAGAGGGCAAACTATGGCTACACCTTC
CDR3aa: CASSYDQRANYGYTF

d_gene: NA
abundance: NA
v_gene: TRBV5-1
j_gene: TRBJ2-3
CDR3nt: TGCGCCAGCGGCGGGGTTAGCACAGATACGCAGTATTTT
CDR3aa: CASGGVSTDTQYF

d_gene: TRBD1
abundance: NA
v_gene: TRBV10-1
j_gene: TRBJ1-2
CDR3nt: TGCGCCAGCAGTGAGCCTAGGGACAGGGGGGCGTATGGCTACACCTTC
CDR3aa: CASSEPRDRGAYGYTF

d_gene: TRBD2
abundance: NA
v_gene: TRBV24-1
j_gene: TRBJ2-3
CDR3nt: TGTGCCACCAGTGATGCCGTAGCGGGACTCACAGATACGCAGTATTTT
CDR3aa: CATSDAVAGLTDTQYF

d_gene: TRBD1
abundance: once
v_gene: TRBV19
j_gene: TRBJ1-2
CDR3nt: TGTGCCAGTAGCTACACCCGACAGGGGACCGCCTTC
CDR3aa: CASSYTRQGTAF

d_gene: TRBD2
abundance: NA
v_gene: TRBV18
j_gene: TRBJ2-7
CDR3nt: TGTGCCAGCTCACCCGTGCCGGGACTAGCCCCCGAGCAGTACTTC
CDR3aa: CASSPVPGLAPEQYF

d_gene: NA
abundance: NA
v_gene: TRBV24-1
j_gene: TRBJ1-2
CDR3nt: TGTGCCACCAGTGATTTTAACAGGGTGGGTGGCTACACCTTC
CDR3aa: CATSDFNRVGGYTF

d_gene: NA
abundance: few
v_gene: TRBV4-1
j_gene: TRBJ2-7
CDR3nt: TGCGCCAGCAGCCCCTCAGGGCTCGAGCAGTACTTC
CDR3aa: CASSPSGLEQYF

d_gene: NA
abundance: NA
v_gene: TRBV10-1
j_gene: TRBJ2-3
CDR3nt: TGCGCCAGCAGTGATCTAGGGGGGGGCGCCGATACGCAGTATTTT
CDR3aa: CASSDLGGGADTQYF

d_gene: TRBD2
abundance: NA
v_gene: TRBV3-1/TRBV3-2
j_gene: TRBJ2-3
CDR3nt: TGTGCCAGCAGCTCGAGCGGGGGGGCAGGAGATACGCAGTATTTT
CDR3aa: CASSSSGGAGDTQYF

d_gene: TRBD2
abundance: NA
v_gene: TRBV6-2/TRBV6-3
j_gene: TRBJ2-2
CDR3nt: TGTGCCAGCAGCAAAGGGGAGGGGTCCGGGGAGCTGTTTTTT
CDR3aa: CASSKGEGSGELFF

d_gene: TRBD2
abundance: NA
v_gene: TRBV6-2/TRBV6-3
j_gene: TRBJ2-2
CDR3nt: TGTGCCAGCAGTTACTTCGGGACTAGGTCCGGGGAGCTGTTTTTT
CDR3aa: CASSYFGTRSGELFF

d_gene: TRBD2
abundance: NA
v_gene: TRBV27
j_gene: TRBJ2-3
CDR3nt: TGTGCCAGCGGGAGGGCCCTCAGGGAGCAGTATTTT
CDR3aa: CASGRALREQYF

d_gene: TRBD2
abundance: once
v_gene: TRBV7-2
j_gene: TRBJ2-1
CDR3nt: TGTGCCAGCAGCTTAGAGACTAGCAGGTACAATGAGCAGTTCTTC
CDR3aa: CASSLETSRYNEQFF

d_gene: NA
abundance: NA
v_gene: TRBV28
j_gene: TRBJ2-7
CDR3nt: TGTGCCAGCAGGAGCGAGTTTTCCTCCTACGAGCAGTACTTC
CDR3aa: CASRSEFSSYEQYF

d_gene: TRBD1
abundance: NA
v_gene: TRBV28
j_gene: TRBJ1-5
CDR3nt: TGTGCCAGCAACGACCGCGGGACAGGGTTTAATCAGCCCCAGCATTTT
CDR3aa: CASNDRGTGFNQPQHF

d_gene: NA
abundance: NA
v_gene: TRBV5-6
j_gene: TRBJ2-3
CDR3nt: TGTGCCAGCAGCTTGGCAGGGACAGATACGCAGTATTTT
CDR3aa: CASSLAGTDTQYF

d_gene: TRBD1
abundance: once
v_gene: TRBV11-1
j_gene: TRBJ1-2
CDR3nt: TGTGCCAGCAGCTTTTGGGACAGCGATGGCTACACCTTC
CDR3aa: CASSFWDSDGYTF

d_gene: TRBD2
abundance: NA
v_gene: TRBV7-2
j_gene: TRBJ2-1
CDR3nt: TGTGCCAGCAGCCCTGGGACTAGCGGGAGGTCGTTCTTC
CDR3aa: CASSPGTSGRSFF

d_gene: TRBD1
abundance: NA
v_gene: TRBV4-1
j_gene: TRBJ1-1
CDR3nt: TGCGCCAGCAGCCAGATACAGGGGAGGTGGACTGAAGCTTTCTTT
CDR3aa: CASSQIQGRWTEAFF

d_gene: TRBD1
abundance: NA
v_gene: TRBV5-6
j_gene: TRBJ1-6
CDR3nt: TGTGCCAGCAGCTTGTGGGGGACAGGCTCCTATAATTCACCCCTCCACTTT
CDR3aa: CASSLWGTGSYNSPLHF

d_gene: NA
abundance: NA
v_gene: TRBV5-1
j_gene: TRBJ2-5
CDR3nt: TGCGCCAGCAGCTTGGGGGCCAAAGAGACCCAGTACTTC
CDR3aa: CASSLGAKETQYF

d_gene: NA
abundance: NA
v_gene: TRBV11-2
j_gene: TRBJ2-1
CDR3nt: TGTGCCAGCAGCTTACGGAGAATGGGCGTCGATGAGCAGTTCTTC
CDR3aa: CASSLRRMGVDEQFF

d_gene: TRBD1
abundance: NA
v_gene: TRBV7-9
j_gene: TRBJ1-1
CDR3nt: TGTGCCAGCAGCCCGACAGGGATGGCATTGGGCACTGAAGCTTTCTTT
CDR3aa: CASSPTGMALGTEAFF

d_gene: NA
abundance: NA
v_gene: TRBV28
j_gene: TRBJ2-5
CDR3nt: TGTGCCAGCAGTTTATCAGCGCAGGGACAAGAGACCCAGTACTTC
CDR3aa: CASSLSAQGQETQYF

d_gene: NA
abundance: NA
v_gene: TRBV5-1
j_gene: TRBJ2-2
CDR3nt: TGCGCCAGCAGCTTCACGGCGAACACCGGGGAGCTGTTTTTT
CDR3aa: CASSFTANTGELFF

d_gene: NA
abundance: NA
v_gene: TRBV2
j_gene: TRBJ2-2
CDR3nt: TGTGCCACCCAGGAGGCGTACACCGGGGAGCTGTTTTTT
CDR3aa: CATQEAYTGELFF

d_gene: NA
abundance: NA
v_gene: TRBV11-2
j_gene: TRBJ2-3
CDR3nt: TGTGCCAGCAGCTTAGAGGGGGCCCCCGGGGATACGCAGTATTTT
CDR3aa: CASSLEGAPGDTQYF

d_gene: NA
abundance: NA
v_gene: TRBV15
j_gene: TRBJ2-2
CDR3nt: TGTGCCACCAGCAGGCAGGGGGGCACCGGGGAGCTGTTTTTT
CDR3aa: CATSRQGGTGELFF

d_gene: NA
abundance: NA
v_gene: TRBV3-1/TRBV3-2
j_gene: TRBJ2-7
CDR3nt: TGTGCCAGCAGCCAAGTACCCCTCGTCGAGCAGTACTTC
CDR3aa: CASSQVPLVEQYF

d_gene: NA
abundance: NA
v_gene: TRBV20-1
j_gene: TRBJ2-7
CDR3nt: TGCAGCATAGGCGGGTTTAGGGAGCAGTACTTC
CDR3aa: CSIGGFREQYF

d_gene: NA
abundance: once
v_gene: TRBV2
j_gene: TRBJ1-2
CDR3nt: TGTGCCAGTAACACGGGAGGGGGGGCCGATGGCTACACCTTC
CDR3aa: CASNTGGGADGYTF

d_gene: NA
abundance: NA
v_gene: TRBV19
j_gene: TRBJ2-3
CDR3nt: TGTGCCAGTAGTACCGAAGACAGCACAGATACGCAGTATTTT
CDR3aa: CASSTEDSTDTQYF

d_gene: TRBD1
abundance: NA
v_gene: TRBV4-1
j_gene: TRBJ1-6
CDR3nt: TGCGCCAGCAGCCAGGGACAGGGGAGCTCCTATAATTCACCCCTCCACTTT
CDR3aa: CASSQGQGSSYNSPLHF

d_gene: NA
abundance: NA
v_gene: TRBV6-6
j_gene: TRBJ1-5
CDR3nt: TGTGCCAGCAGTTATGGGATCTCGAATGGACAGCCCCAGCATTTT
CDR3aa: CASSYGISNGQPQHF

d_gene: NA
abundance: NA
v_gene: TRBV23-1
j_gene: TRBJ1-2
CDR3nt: TGCGCCAGCAGTCAATCTCTTCGGATCTATGGCTACACCTTC
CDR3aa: CASSQSLRIYGYTF

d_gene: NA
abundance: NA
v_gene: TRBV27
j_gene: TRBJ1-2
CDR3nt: TGTGCCAGCAGTTTATCCCCAGCCGCTAACTATGGCTACACCTTC
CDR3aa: CASSLSPAANYGYTF